This T cell receptor beta chain stems from a study of control samples from healthy donors and cancer patients. CDR3 size: 14 residues. The germline V gene has CDR1 SNHLY and CDR2 FYNNEI. V was pared by 5 bases and J by 5 bases, with 12 bases between. Profiling relied on immunoSEQ multiplex PCR, and the TCRdb table lists in-frame clones only, not all of them. The sample lists tens of thousands of clones; approximately 89% were seen once. This receptor was obtained from a man in his fifties in good health. The rearrangement uses TRBV2 and TRBJ1-4, with D maybe TRBD1 (5 bases). Input material: blood. The CDR3 region is CASSTRGANEKLFF. CDR3 coding DNA: TGTGCCAGCAGTACGAGGGGAGCAAATGAAAAACTGTTTTTT.